These T cell receptor beta chains were read from a single sample in a study of PD-L1 blockade in urothelial cancer. The data were produced by immunoSEQ multiplex PCR, yet TCRdb's version contains in-frame clones alone and is incomplete. The data contain around 25,000 clones, around nine tenths of them singletons. The input for sequencing was PBMCs, taken around atezolizumab (anti-PD-L1) treatment. Source of these receptors: a man aged 45-65 years with urothelial cancer. The CDR3 runs from the conserved cysteine through the conserved F or W. D genes are given only for firm matches. Clone size is shown for a subset of rows, as once, few, many or a class of expanded clone.

j_gene	d_gene	v_gene	abundance	CDR3aa	CDR3nt
TRBJ1-2	TRBD1	TRBV30	.	CAWSVRTGLLGYTF	TGTGCCTGGAGTGTAAGGACAGGGCTCCTTGGCTACACCTTC
TRBJ2-2	.	TRBV6-4	.	CASSRDMANTGELFF	TGTGCCAGCAGTCGGGACATGGCCAACACCGGGGAGCTGTTTTTT
TRBJ2-1	TRBD2	TRBV6-5	.	CASSYAGGTYNEQFF	TGTGCCAGCAGTTACGCGGGGGGAACCTACAATGAGCAGTTCTTC
TRBJ2-1	TRBD2	TRBV9	once	CASSVVGEGAGEQFF	TGTGCCAGCAGCGTAGTGGGGGAGGGCGCGGGTGAGCAGTTCTTC
TRBJ2-7	TRBD2	TRBV7-2	.	CASSLGAGTSAKVYF	TGTGCCAGCAGCTTAGGGGCCGGGACTAGCGCAAAGGTGTACTTC
TRBJ2-5	.	TRBV14	once	CASSLQGRGKETQYF	TGTGCCAGCAGCCTACAGGGCCGAGGAAAAGAGACCCAGTACTTC
TRBJ1-1	TRBD1	TRBV2	.	CATRQGASNTEAFF	TGTGCCACAAGACAGGGGGCGTCGAACACTGAAGCTTTCTTT
TRBJ2-7	TRBD1	TRBV27	once	CASRGQGIWQYF	TGTGCCAGCAGGGGACAGGGTATCTGGCAGTACTTC
TRBJ2-1	.	TRBV10-1	once	CASSGDNEQFF	TGCGCCAGCAGCGGGGACAATGAGCAGTTCTTC
TRBJ2-2	TRBD1	TRBV6-5	.	CASSYSKGASGELFF	TGTGCCAGCAGTTACTCGAAGGGGGCGTCGGGGGAGCTGTTTTTT
TRBJ2-1	TRBD1	TRBV11-2	.	CASSLDLGTGGTEQFF	TGTGCCAGCAGCTTAGATTTAGGGACAGGGGGCACTGAGCAGTTCTTC
TRBJ2-7	TRBD1	TRBV9	.	CASSPQGTGVDEQYF	TGTGCCAGCAGCCCCCAGGGGACAGGGGTTGACGAGCAGTACTTC
TRBJ1-2	.	TRBV25-1	.	CASSDPRAGYTF	TGTGCCAGCAGTGATCCCAGGGCGGGCTACACCTTC
TRBJ1-3	.	TRBV5-5	.	CASSSGSTGNTIYF	TGTGCCAGCAGCTCAGGGTCTACTGGAAACACCATATATTTT
TRBJ2-3	.	TRBV5-4	.	CASSFFGSTDTQYF	TGTGCCAGCAGCTTTTTCGGGAGCACAGATACGCAGTATTTT
TRBJ2-5	.	TRBV7-9	few	CASSSLAVGRGETQYF	TGTGCCAGCAGCTCCCTGGCGGTGGGTCGTGGAGAGACCCAGTACTTC
TRBJ2-3	.	TRBV7-9	.	CASSPRGTDTQYF	TGTGCCAGCAGCCCGAGAGGGACAGATACGCAGTATTTT
TRBJ1-3	.	TRBV5-6	.	CAVQEQPGNTIYF	TGTGCCGTACAGGAGCAACCTGGAAACACCATATATTTT
TRBJ2-7	TRBD1	TRBV2	.	CASSETGYSYEQYF	TGTGCCAGCAGTGAGACAGGGTACTCCTACGAGCAGTACTTC
TRBJ2-2	TRBD2	TRBV5-1	.	CASSLVLAGTGELFF	TGCGCCAGCAGCTTGGTCCTAGCGGGCACCGGGGAGCTGTTTTTT
TRBJ2-7	.	TRBV25-1	.	CASSDIYEQYF	TGTGCCAGCAGTGATATCTACGAGCAGTACTTC
TRBJ2-3	.	TRBV10-3	.	CAISGFQGGGKSTDTQYF	TGTGCCATCAGTGGTTTCCAGGGGGGCGGTAAAAGCACAGATACGCAGTATTTT
TRBJ2-7	.	TRBV5-5	.	CASSLERQVYEQYF	TGTGCCAGCAGCTTGGAAAGGCAGGTCTACGAGCAGTACTTC
TRBJ2-7	TRBD1	TRBV4-1	.	CASRETGAYEQYF	TGCGCCAGCAGGGAGACAGGGGCCTACGAGCAGTACTTC
TRBJ1-2	TRBD1	TRBV7-6	.	CASSLGRGTGLSANYGYTF	TGTGCCAGCAGCTTAGGTCGGGGGACAGGGCTGTCGGCTAACTATGGCTACACCTTC
TRBJ2-6	.	TRBV27	.	CASSPLMLGGSGANVLTF	TGTGCCAGCAGTCCCCTCATGTTGGGGGGCTCTGGGGCCAACGTCCTGACTTTC
TRBJ1-6	.	TRBV27	.	CASRFSSYNSPLHF	TGTGCCAGTCGGTTCTCTTCCTATAATTCACCCCTCCACTTT
TRBJ1-4	.	TRBV27	.	CASSLFREGEKLFF	TGTGCCAGCAGTTTATTCAGGGAGGGGGAAAAACTGTTTTTT
TRBJ2-1	.	TRBV6-5	.	CASSYSISGPLNEQFF	TGTGCCAGCAGTTACTCGATTAGCGGACCCCTTAATGAGCAGTTCTTC
TRBJ2-7	TRBD2	TRBV7-6	.	CASSSRLAGVYEQYF	TGTGCCAGCAGCTCGAGACTAGCGGGAGTCTACGAGCAGTACTTC
TRBJ1-1	TRBD1	TRBV5-1	.	CASSTGTGGARNTEAFF	TGCGCCAGCAGCACCGGGACAGGAGGAGCTCGGAACACTGAAGCTTTCTTT
TRBJ2-5	.	TRBV11-2	.	CASSSPRAPPHETQYF	TGTGCCAGCAGCTCCCCCAGGGCGCCCCCACATGAGACCCAGTACTTC
TRBJ2-1	.	TRBV21-1	.	CASSKVGLAGPSSYNEQFF	TGTGCCAGCAGCAAAGTAGGACTAGCGGGACCTAGCTCCTACAATGAGCAGTTCTTC
TRBJ2-7	.	TRBV15	.	CATSRDPSYEQYF	TGTGCCACCAGCAGAGACCCGAGCTACGAGCAGTACTTC
TRBJ2-5	.	TRBV11-2	.	CASSRQGGETQYF	TGTGCCAGCAGCCGACAGGGAGGCGAGACCCAGTACTTC
TRBJ2-7	TRBD1	TRBV6-5	.	CASGPGTGIYEQYF	TGTGCCAGTGGCCCCGGGACAGGGATCTACGAGCAGTACTTC
TRBJ2-7	.	TRBV27	.	CASSLRGPLSGEQYF	TGTGCCAGCAGTTTGCGGGGGCCCCTAAGTGGCGAGCAGTACTTC
TRBJ1-5	TRBD1	TRBV28	.	CASTNQGGNQPQHF	TGTGCCAGCACCAACCAGGGGGGCAATCAGCCCCAGCATTTT
TRBJ2-7	TRBD2	TRBV27	.	CASSLGLAGGREQYF	TGTGCCAGCAGTCTGGGACTAGCGGGGGGGCGCGAGCAGTACTTC
TRBJ2-3	.	TRBV4-2	.	CASSQGMLGSTDTQYF	TGTGCCAGCAGCCAAGGGATGCTCGGGAGCACAGATACGCAGTATTTT
TRBJ2-7	.	TRBV19	.	CASSIASKGNYEQYF	TGTGCCAGTAGTATCGCGAGTAAGGGGAACTACGAGCAGTACTTC
TRBJ2-7	TRBD2	TRBV7-2	.	CASSQTSGRVHEQYF	TGTGCCAGCAGCCAGACTTCCGGGAGGGTCCACGAGCAGTACTTC
TRBJ2-1	TRBD1	TRBV28	.	CASSSSGQGAYNEQFF	TGTGCCAGCAGTTCCTCCGGACAGGGCGCCTACAATGAGCAGTTCTTC
TRBJ2-5	.	TRBV19	.	CASSILTSPETQYF	TGTGCCAGTAGTATATTGACTAGTCCTGAGACCCAGTACTTC
TRBJ2-1	.	TRBV2	.	CASSDSRLALLNNEQFF	TGTGCCAGCAGCGACAGTCGGCTGGCTCTTTTAAACAATGAGCAGTTCTTC
TRBJ2-1	TRBD2	TRBV19	few	CASSPPGGGYEQFF	TGTGCCAGTAGTCCTCCCGGGGGGGGGTATGAGCAGTTCTTC
TRBJ2-3	.	TRBV5-1	.	CASSLIQPSDTQYF	TGCGCCAGCAGCTTAATACAGCCGTCAGATACGCAGTATTTT
TRBJ1-2	TRBD1	TRBV27	.	CASSLSSAGGLVGYTF	TGTGCCAGCAGTTTATCATCGGCAGGGGGTCTGGTAGGCTACACCTTC